A single T cell receptor beta chain is shown here with its context. Its antigen is currently unknown. This specimen includes other DNA sequences encoding the same CDR3. Researchers ran the PCR with 60 Vbeta and 13 Jbeta primers. The data were produced by immunoSEQ multiplex PCR, yet TCRdb's version contains in-frame clones alone and is incomplete. The table has roughly 67,000 clones, approximately 75% seen once; the top ten hold approximately 7.6%. This sample is drawn from a study of cytomegalovirus exposure and HLA in healthy donors. The ends lost 3 bases at V and 3 bases at J; junction bases unmatched: 14. Germline V CDR1 and CDR2: MNHNS, SASEGT. The CDR3 runs 18 residues. Points from the study as a whole: A later analysis linked a missense DCLRE1C variant to TCR beta V- and J-gene trimming.

The chain couples TRBV6-1 to TRBJ2-7; TRBD2 matches 10 bases. The TCR comes from a man aged 55 to 69 in good health and CMV-seropositive. Specimen: PBMCs. The CDR3 reads CASSEGTSGTHPFYEQYF. The CDR3 nucleotides read TGTGCCAGCAGTGAGGGCACTAGCGGGACTCACCCTTTCTACGAGCAGTACTTC.